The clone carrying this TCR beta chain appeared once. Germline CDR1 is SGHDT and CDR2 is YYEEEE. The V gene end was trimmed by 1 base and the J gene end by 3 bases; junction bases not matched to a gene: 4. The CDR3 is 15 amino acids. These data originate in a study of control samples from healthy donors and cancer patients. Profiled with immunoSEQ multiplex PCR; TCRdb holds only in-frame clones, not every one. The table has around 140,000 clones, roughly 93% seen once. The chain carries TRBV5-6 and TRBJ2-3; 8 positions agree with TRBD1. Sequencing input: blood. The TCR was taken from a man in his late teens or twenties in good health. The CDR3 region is CASSLRDRRTDTQYF. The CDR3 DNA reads TGTGCCAGCAGCTTGAGGGACAGGAGGACAGATACGCAGTATTTT.